The 24 T cell receptor beta chains in this list originate from one sample, sequenced in a study of cytomegalovirus exposure and HLA in healthy donors (dated by TCRdb to 2016 to 2017). To prepare the library, the immunoSEQ multiplex PCR assay was applied. The multiplex PCR relied on a mix of 60 forward primers for TCR Vbeta segments and 13 reverse primers for TCR Jbeta segments. As stored in TCRdb, this immuneACCESS dataset retains in-frame rearrangements with V and J assigned. A fraction of the clones does not appear; measured against another copy, unresolved V genes explain less than half of the discrepancy, and the remainder lacks a known reason. Recorded for this sample are 100,000 or so clones; more than 60% of them occurred a single time. Approximately 2% of the sample lies in the top ten. Input material: PBMCs. These receptors came from a man between 25 and 39 years old in good health and CMV-seronegative.

This chain uses TRBV29-1 with TRBJ2-2; perhaps TRBD1 as D (5 bases). The CDR3 is made up of 14 amino acids. The germline CDR1 and CDR2 sequences are SQVTM and ANQGSEA. V was trimmed by 2 bases and J by 4 bases, leaving 11 bases between them. Here the CDR3 DNA reads TGCAGCGTTGAATTGGGGCCCGGCACCGGGGAGCTGTTTTTT. It translates to CSVELGPGTGELFF.

This clone came up once. The CDR3 coding sequence is TGTGCCAGCAGCCAAGTCGGCGGGGGCGGGGAGGACTACGAGCAGTACTTC. Protein: CASSQVGGGGEDYEQYF. V gene TRBV4-2 combines with J gene TRBJ2-7, with D possibly TRBD2 on 7 matching bases. There are 17 residues in the CDR3. The V end was cut by 1 base, the J end by 3 bases, with 19 bases between. CDR1 and CDR2 from the germline V gene are LGHNA and YNFKEQ.

The chain uses TRBV5-4 and TRBJ1-5, with 9 bases aligning to TRBD1. This CDR3 has 10 amino acids. Trimming cost V 8 bases and J 15 bases; bases outside gene matches: 6. The V gene's germline CDR1 is SGHNT and CDR2 YYREEE (reference sequence). The CDR3 coding sequence is TGTGCCAGAAAACAGGGGGCGCCGCATTTT. Amino acid sequence: CARKQGAPHF.

The rearrangement joins TRBV11-2 to TRBJ2-2; weak D call: TRBD2 (7 bases). In germline, CDR1 is SGHAT, CDR2 FQNNGV. Trimming removed 5 bases at V and 4 bases at J, with 17 bases between. This CDR3 contains 16 residues. DNA of the CDR3: TGTGCCAGCAGCCTAACGGCGGGGGCCGCCACCGGGGAGCTGTTTTTT. Translating it yields CASSLTAGAATGELFF.

This CDR3 is CASSQETSGSTDTQYF. CDR3 in DNA: TGTGCCAGCAGCCAAGAGACTAGCGGGAGCACAGATACGCAGTATTTT. This rearrangement joins TRBV4-2 to TRBJ2-3; 10 bases agree with TRBD2. CDR1 is LGHNA and CDR2 is YNFKEQ in the germline V gene. J lost 0 bases, V lost 0 bases, and 0 bases had no gene match. The length of the CDR3 is 16 residues.

The rearrangement uses TRBV29-1 and TRBJ2-3; no firm D call. The V end was cut by 5 bases, the J end by 1 base, with 7 bases between. This CDR3 contains 12 residues. Germline V gene sequence: CDR1 SQVTM, CDR2 ANQGSEA. The CDR3 reads CSVLLGTDTQYF. The CDR3 DNA reads as TGCAGCGTTTTGCTAGGCACAGATACGCAGTATTTT.

V usage is TRBV7-8 and J usage is TRBJ1-1; 8 nucleotides agree with TRBD1. V gave up 3 bases and J gave up 4 bases; unmatched junction bases: 4. The germline gives CDR1 SGHVS, CDR2 FQNEAQ. The CDR3 has 14 amino acids. In DNA form, the CDR3 reads TGTGCCAGCAGCTTGACAGGGGTGGTCACTGAAGCTTTCTTT. Its translation is CASSLTGVVTEAFF. The full variable domain, in which reference TRBV7-8 and TRBJ1-1 provide the parts outside the CDR3, is GAGVSQSPRYKVAKRGQDVALRCDPISGHVSLFWYQQALGQGPEFLTYFQNEAQLDKSGLPSDRFFAERPEGSVSTLKIQRTQQEDSAVYLCASSLTGVVTEAFFGQGTRLTVV.

The rearrangement links TRBV5-1 to TRBJ2-3; the match to TRBD2 covers 9 bases. This CDR3 contains 14 residues. V lost 4 bases to trimming and J lost 4 bases; unmatched junction nucleotides: 4. CDR1 is SGHRS, CDR2 YFSETQ, per germline. CDR3 sequence reads: CASSPGLASDTQYF. The DNA of the CDR3 is TGCGCCAGCAGCCCGGGACTAGCCTCAGATACGCAGTATTTT.

To note about this clone: Additional DNA sequences in this sample encode the identical CDR3. The rearrangement links TRBV5-1 to TRBJ2-3; TRBD1 might be the D (6 bases). The CDR3 covers 14 residues. In germline, CDR1 is SGHRS, CDR2 YFSETQ. V was shortened by 0 bases and J by 3 bases, with 8 bases between the two germline ends. CDR3 residues: CASSLGQVTDTQYF. The CDR3 coding sequence is TGCGCCAGCAGCTTGGGACAGGTTACAGATACGCAGTATTTT.

Note on this clone: At one boundary the junction diverges from the germline segment, which might be a read error. The chain couples TRBV7-9 to TRBJ1-2; D is unclear. This CDR3 has 13 amino acids. Per the germline V gene, CDR1 is SEHNR and CDR2 is FQNEAQ (reference sequence). CDR3 in amino acids: CSSSFLPIYGYTF. The CDR3 DNA sequence: TGTTCCAGCAGCTTTTTACCTATTTATGGCTACACCTTC. Full variable domain (outside the CDR3, taken from reference TRBV7-9 and TRBJ1-2): DTGVSQNPRHKITKRGQNVTFRCDPISEHNRLYWYRQTLGQGPEFLTYFQNEAQLEKSRLLSDRFSAERPKGSFSTLEIQRTEQGDSAMYLCSSSFLPIYGYTFGSGTRLTVV.

The chain recombines TRBV10-3 with TRBJ2-1; TRBD2 matches at 14 bases. The germline gives CDR1 ENHRY, CDR2 SYGVKD. V lost 4 bases and J lost 8; bases outside the gene matches: 4. This CDR3 region has 15 residues. CDR3 nucleotides: TGTGCCATCAGTGGACTAGCGGGAGGGGTTGATGAGCAGTTCTTC. Its translation is CAISGLAGGVDEQFF.

The chain combines TRBV5-6 with TRBJ2-7; 8 nucleotides agree with TRBD1. Germline CDR1 is SGHDT and CDR2 is YYEEEE. The CDR3 length is 15 residues. V gave up 4 bases and J gave up 7 bases; unmatched junction bases: 13. The CDR3 is CASSPYRGASGEQYF. The CDR3 nucleotides read TGTGCCAGCAGCCCGTACAGGGGGGCCTCAGGAGAGCAGTACTTC.

This chain joins TRBV6-6 and TRBJ1-4; TRBD1 matches 7 bases. This CDR3 has 15 amino acids. The ends lost 2 bases at V and 6 bases at J; junction bases unmatched: 6. Germline V gene lookup returns CDR1 MNHNY and CDR2 SVGAGI (reference sequence). CDR3 protein: CASSYPDTGDEKLFF. Written as DNA, the CDR3 is TGTGCCAGCAGTTACCCTGATACAGGGGATGAAAAACTGTTTTTT.

The table lists this clone with a few counts. The genes are TRBV5-1 and TRBJ2-5; the match to TRBD2 covers 7 bases. J lost 4 bases, V lost 4 bases, and 7 bases had no gene match. Germline-derived CDR1 and CDR2 are SGHRS and YFSETQ. The CDR3 runs 14 residues. The CDR3 loop reads CASSMGGFGETQYF. The CDR3 bases are TGCGCCAGCAGCATGGGAGGGTTTGGAGAGACCCAGTACTTC. The full variable domain, rest sourced from reference TRBV5-1 and TRBJ2-5, is KAGVTQTPRYLIKTRGQQVTLSCSPISGHRSVSWYQQTPGQGLQFLFEYFSETQRNKGNFPGRFSGRQFSNSRSEMNVSTLELGDSALYLCASSMGGFGETQYFGPGTRLLVL.

Points on this clone: The identical CDR3 is also encoded by other nucleotide sequences in the sample. The chain combines TRBV5-1 with TRBJ2-5; D possibly corresponds to TRBD2 (5 bases). The CDR3 consists of 13 residues. The V end was cut by 0 bases, the J end by 2 bases, with 5 bases between. The germline CDR1 and CDR2 sequences are SGHRS and YFSETQ. The CDR3 spells CASSLGGQETQYF. The CDR3 nucleotides are TGCGCCAGCAGCTTGGGCGGGCAAGAGACCCAGTACTTC.

V usage is TRBV29-1 and J usage is TRBJ2-7; 7 bases line up with TRBD2. Germline CDR1 and CDR2: SQVTM and ANQGSEA. The CDR3 contains 12 residues. Trimming took 4 bases from V and 3 from J; bases not matched to a gene: 3. The CDR3 spells CSVASGDYEQYF. The CDR3 DNA reads TGCAGCGTTGCTAGCGGAGACTACGAGCAGTACTTC.

Of note for this clone: Given a far larger clone just one base away, this is likely a sequencing read error. The chain couples TRBV11-2 to TRBJ2-7, with TRBD1 as a possible D gene (5 bases). Per the germline V gene, CDR1 is SGHAT and CDR2 is FQNNGV. There are 13 residues in the CDR3. The V and J ends lost 1 base and 2 bases respectively, with 6 bases between them. CDR3 sequence: CASSLGQTYEQYF. Here the CDR3 DNA reads TGTGCCAGCAGCTTAGGACAGACCTACGAGCAGTACTTC. Supplemented by reference TRBV11-2 and TRBJ2-7, the full variable domain reads EAGVAQSPRYKIIEKRQSVAFWCNPISGHATLYWYQQILGQGPKLLIQFQNNGVVDDSQLPKDRFSAERLKGVDSTLKIQPAKLEDSAVYLCASSLGQTYEQYFGPGTRLTVT.

The chain employs TRBV5-4 and TRBJ1-2, with D possibly TRBD1 on 5 matching bases. There are 13 residues in the CDR3. In germline, CDR1 is SGHNT, CDR2 YYREEE (reference sequence). The V end was cut by 4 bases, the J end by 6 bases, with 13 bases between. As DNA, the CDR3 is TGTGCCAGCAGCGGACACTTTAGGGATGGCTACACCTTC. Translation: CASSGHFRDGYTF.

The table lists this clone with a few counts. The chain has TRBV5-1 and TRBJ2-1, with unresolved D. CDR3 length equals 11 residues. Germline CDR1 SGHRS, CDR2 YFSETQ. V was cut by 3 bases and J by 11 bases, with 9 bases left in between. CDR3 amino acids: CASSSQRQQFF. As DNA, the CDR3 is TGCGCCAGCAGCTCGCAGCGTCAGCAGTTCTTC.

CDR3 sequence (DNA): TGTGCCAGCAGCTCCCGCTACGAGCAGTACTTC. It encodes CASSSRYEQYF. The chain uses TRBV7-9 and TRBJ2-7; D unresolved. V was pared by 4 bases and J by 3 bases, with 4 bases between. This CDR3 has 11 amino acids. The germline CDR1 and CDR2 sequences are SEHNR and FQNEAQ (reference sequence).

V and J are TRBV18 and TRBJ2-7; D is possibly TRBD1 (6 bases). The ends were cut back, 3 bases at V and 5 bases at J, with 20 bases in the middle. CDR3 length equals 16 residues. Looked up from germline, CDR1 is KGHSH and CDR2 is LQKENI. The CDR3 nucleotides are TGTGCCAGCTCACCGGTCGCAGCCGACAGGTACCACGAGCAGTACTTC. Its protein product is CASSPVAADRYHEQYF.

This clone has just a few counts. The gene calls are TRBV6-5 and TRBJ1-5; D call uncertain. Germline V gene data show CDR1 as MNHEY and CDR2 as SVGAGI. Deletions cut 6 bases from V and 7 bases from J, with 13 bases between. The CDR3 has 13 amino acids. CDR3 DNA: TGTGCCAGCAGCAACGGAGCCGGGCAGCCCCAGCATTTT. The encoded protein is CASSNGAGQPQHF.

This clone was recorded a few times. The V call is TRBV4-2, the J call TRBJ1-4; D gene ambiguous. Trimming took off 0 bases at V and 3 bases at J, with 11 bases between the two ends. This CDR3 region has 16 residues. CDR1 is LGHNA, CDR2 YNFKEQ, per germline. CDR3 DNA: TGTGCCAGCAGCCAAGAACCCGGTGGGCCTAATGAAAAACTGTTTTTT. It yields the protein CASSQEPGGPNEKLFF.

The V and J genes are TRBV6-6 and TRBJ2-5; D ambiguous. Germline V gene sequence: CDR1 MNHNY, CDR2 SVGAGI (reference sequence). V gave up 6 bases and J gave up 5 bases, with 16 bases separating them. The CDR3 covers 14 residues. CDR3 loop: CASSARVARETQYF. The CDR3 nucleotides read TGTGCCAGCAGCGCCCGGGTGGCCCGCGAGACCCAGTACTTC.